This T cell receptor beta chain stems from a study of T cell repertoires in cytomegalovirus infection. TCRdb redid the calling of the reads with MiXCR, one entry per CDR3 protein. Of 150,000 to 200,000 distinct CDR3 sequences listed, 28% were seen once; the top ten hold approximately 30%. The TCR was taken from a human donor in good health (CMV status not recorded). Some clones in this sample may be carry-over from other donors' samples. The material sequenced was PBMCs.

The DNA for the CDR3 is TGTGCCAGTACCCCGTCCGGCAGGGTTAACTATGGCTACACCTTC. This codes for CASTPSGRVNYGYTF. The chain links TRBV19 to TRBJ1-2, with TRBD1 as a possible D gene (5 bases). The CDR3 is 15 amino acids. V was cut by 7 bases and J by 1 base, with 16 bases left in between. The germline V gene has CDR1 LNHDA and CDR2 SQIVND (reference sequence).